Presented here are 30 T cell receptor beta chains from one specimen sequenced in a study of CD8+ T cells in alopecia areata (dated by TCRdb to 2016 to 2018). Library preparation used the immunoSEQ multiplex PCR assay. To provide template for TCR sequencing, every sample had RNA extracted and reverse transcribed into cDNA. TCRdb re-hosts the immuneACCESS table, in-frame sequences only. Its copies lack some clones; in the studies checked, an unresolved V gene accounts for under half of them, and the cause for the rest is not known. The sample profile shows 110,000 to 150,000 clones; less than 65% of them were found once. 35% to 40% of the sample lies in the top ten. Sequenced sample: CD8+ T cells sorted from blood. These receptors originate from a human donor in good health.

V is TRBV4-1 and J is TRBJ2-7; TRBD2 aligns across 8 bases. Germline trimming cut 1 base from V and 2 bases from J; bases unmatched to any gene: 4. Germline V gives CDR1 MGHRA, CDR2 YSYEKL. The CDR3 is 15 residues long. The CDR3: CASSQGREVTYEQYF. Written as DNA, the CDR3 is TGCGCCAGCAGCCAAGGGCGGGAGGTAACCTACGAGCAGTACTTC.

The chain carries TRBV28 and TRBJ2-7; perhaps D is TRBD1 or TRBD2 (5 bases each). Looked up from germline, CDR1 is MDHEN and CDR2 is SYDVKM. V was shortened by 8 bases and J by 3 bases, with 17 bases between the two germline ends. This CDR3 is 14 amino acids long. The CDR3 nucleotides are TGTGCCAGCTCCCTTCGGGACGCGAGCTACGAGCAGTACTTC. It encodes CASSLRDASYEQYF.

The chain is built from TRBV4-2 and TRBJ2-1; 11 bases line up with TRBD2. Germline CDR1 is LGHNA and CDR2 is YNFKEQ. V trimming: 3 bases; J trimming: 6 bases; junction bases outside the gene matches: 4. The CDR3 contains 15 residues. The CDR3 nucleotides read TGTGCCAGCAGCCAGACTAGCGGGATGGGCAATGAGCAGTTCTTC. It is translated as CASSQTSGMGNEQFF.

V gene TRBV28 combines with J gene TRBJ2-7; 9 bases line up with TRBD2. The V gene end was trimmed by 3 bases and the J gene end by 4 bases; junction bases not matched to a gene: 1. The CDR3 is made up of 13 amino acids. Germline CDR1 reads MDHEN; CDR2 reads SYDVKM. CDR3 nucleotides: TGTGCCAGCAGTTTGACTAGCGGATACGAGCAGTACTTC. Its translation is CASSLTSGYEQYF. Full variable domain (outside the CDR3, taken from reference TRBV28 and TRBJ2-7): DVKVTQSSRYLVKRTGEKVFLECVQDMDHENMFWYRQDPGLGLRLIYFSYDVKMKEKGDIPEGYSVSREKKERFSLILESASTNQTSMYLCASSLTSGYEQYFGPGTRLTVT.

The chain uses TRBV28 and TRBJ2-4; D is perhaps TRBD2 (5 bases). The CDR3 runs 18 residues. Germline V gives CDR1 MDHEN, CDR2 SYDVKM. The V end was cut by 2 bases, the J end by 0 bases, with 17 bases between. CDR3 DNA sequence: TGTGCCAGCAGTTTAATCTTCGTAACTAGATCAGCCAAAAACATTCAGTACTTC. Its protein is CASSLIFVTRSAKNIQYF.

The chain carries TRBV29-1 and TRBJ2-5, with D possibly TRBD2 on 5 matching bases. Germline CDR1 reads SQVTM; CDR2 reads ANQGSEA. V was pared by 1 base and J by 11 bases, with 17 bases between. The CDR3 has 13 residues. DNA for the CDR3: TGCAGCGTTGAAGTCCCGGACTTATCGGGGCAGTACTTC. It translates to CSVEVPDLSGQYF.

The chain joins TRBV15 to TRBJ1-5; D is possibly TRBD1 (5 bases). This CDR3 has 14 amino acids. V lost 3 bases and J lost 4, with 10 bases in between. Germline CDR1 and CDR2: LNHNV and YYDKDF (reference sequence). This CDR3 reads CATSSDGGNQPQHF. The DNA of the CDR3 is TGTGCCACCAGCAGCGACGGGGGAAATCAGCCCCAGCATTTT.

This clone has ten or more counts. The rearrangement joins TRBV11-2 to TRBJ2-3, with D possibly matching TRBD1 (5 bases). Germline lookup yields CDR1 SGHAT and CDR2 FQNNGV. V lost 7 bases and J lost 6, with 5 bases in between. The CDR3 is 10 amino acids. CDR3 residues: CASKGDTQYF. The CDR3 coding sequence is TGTGCCAGCAAGGGGGATACGCAGTATTTT.

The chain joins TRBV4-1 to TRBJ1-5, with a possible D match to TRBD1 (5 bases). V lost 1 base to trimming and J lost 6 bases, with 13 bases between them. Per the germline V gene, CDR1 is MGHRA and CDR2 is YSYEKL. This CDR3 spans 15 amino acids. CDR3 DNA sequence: TGCGCCAGCAGCCAAGTGGGGGGTGCCCGTCAGCCCCAGCATTTT. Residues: CASSQVGGARQPQHF.

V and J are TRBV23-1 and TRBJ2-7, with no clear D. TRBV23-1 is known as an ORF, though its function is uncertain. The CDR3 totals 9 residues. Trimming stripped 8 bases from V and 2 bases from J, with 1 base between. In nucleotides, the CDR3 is TGCGCCAGCCCCTACGAGCAGTACTTC. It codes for CASPYEQYF.

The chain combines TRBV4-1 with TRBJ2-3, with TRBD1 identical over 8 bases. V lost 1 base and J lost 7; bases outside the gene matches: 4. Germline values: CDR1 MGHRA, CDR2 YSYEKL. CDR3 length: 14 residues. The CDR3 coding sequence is TGCGCCAGCAGCCAAGCAGGGGGCAGGAATACGCAGTATTTT. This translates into CASSQAGGRNTQYF.

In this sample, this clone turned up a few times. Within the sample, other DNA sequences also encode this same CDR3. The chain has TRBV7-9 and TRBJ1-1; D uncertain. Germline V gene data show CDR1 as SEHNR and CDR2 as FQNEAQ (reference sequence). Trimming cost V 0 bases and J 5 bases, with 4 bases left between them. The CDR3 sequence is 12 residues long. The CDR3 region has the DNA TGTGCCAGCAGCTTAGCAGGGACTGAAGCTTTCTTT. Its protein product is CASSLAGTEAFF.

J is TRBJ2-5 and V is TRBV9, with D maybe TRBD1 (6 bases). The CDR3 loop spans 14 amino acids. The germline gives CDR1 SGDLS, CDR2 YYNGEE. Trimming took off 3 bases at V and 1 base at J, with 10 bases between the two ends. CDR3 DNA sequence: TGTGCCAGCAGCGCGACACAGGGCCAAGAGACCCAGTACTTC. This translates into CASSATQGQETQYF.

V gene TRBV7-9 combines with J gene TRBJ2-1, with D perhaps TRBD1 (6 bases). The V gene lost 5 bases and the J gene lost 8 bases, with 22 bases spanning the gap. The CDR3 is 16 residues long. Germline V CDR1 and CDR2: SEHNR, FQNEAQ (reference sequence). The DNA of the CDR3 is TGTGCCAGCAGCATATTACAGGGAATCGGAGGCGATGAGCAGTTCTTC. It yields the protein CASSILQGIGGDEQFF.

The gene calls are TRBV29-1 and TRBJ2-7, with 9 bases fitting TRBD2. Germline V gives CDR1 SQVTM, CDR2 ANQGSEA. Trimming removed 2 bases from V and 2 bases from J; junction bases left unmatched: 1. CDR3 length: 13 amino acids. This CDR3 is CSVELAGTYEQYF. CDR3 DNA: TGCAGCGTTGAACTAGCGGGGACCTACGAGCAGTACTTC.

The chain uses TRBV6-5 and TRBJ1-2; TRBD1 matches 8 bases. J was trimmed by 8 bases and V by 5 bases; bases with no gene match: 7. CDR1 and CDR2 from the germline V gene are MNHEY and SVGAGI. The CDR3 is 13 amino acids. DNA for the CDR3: TGTGCCAGCAGTCCGACAGGGGATACAGGCTACACCTTC. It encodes CASSPTGDTGYTF.

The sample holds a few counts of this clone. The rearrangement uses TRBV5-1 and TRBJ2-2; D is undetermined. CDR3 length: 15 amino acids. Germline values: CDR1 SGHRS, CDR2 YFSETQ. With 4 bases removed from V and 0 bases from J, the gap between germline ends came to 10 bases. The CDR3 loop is CASSPESSNTGELFF. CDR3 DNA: TGCGCCAGCAGCCCCGAGTCCTCGAACACCGGGGAGCTGTTTTTT.

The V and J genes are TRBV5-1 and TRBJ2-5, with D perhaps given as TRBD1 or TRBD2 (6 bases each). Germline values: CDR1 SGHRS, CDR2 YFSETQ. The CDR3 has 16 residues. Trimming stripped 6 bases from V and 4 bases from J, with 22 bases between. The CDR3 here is CASTAPRDRRGETQYF. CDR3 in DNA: TGCGCCAGCACCGCACCTCGAGACAGGCGGGGAGAGACCCAGTACTTC.

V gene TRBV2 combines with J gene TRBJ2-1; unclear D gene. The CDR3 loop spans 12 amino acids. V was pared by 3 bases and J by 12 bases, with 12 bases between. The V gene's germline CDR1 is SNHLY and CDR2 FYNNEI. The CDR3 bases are TGTGCCAGCAGTGACCCCACGCCGGGGCAGTTCTTC. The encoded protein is CASSDPTPGQFF.

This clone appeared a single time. The CDR3 coding sequence is TGTGCCAGCATAGGGGTAGAGGGCTCCTCCTACGAGCAGTACTTC. Protein: CASIGVEGSSYEQYF. This rearrangement joins TRBV2 to TRBJ2-7, with D perhaps matching TRBD1 or TRBD2 (5 bases each). Germline CDR1 is SNHLY and CDR2 is FYNNEI. Trimming cost V 7 bases and J 0 bases, with 16 bases left between them. The CDR3 contains 15 residues.

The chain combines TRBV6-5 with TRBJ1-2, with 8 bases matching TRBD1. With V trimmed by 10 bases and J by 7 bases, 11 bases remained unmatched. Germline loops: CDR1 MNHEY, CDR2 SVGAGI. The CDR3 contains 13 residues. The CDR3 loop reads CATLSTGGAGYTF. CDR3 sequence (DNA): TGTGCCACCCTCTCCACAGGGGGTGCTGGCTACACCTTC.

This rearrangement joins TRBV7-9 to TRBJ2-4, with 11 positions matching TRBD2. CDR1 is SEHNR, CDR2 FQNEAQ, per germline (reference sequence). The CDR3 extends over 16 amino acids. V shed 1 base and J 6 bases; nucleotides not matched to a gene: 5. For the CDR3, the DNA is TGTGCCAGCAGCTTAGGATTCGGACTAGCGGGAAACATTCAGTACTTC. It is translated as CASSLGFGLAGNIQYF. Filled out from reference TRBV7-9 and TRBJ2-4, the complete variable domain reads DTGVSQNPRHKITKRGQNVTFRCDPISEHNRLYWYRQTLGQGPEFLTYFQNEAQLEKSRLLSDRFSAERPKGSFSTLEIQRTEQGDSAMYLCASSLGFGLAGNIQYFGAGTRLSVL.

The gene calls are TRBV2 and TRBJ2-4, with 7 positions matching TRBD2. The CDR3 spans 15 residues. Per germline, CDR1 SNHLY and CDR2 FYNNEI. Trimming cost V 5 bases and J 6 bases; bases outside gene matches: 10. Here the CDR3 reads CASSLGEGRVNIQYF. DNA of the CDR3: TGTGCCAGCAGTCTCGGGGAGGGTCGTGTAAACATTCAGTACTTC.

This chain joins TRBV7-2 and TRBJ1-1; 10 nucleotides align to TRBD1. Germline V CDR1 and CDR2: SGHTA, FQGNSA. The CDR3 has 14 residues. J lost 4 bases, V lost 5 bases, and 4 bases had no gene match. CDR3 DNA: TGTGCCAGCAGCCCGTGGACAGGGGGCACTGAAGCTTTCTTT. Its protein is CASSPWTGGTEAFF.

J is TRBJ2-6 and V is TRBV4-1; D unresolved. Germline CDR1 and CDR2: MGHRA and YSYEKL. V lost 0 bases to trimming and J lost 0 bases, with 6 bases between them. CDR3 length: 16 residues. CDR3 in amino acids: CASSQDSISGANVLTF. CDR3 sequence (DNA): TGCGCCAGCAGCCAAGATAGTATCTCTGGGGCCAACGTCCTGACTTTC.

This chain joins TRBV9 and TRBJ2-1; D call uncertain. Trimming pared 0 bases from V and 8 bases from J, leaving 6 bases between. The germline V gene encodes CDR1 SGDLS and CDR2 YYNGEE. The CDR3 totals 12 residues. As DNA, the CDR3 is TGTGCCAGCAGCGTAGGGTTGGATGAGCAGTTCTTC. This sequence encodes CASSVGLDEQFF.

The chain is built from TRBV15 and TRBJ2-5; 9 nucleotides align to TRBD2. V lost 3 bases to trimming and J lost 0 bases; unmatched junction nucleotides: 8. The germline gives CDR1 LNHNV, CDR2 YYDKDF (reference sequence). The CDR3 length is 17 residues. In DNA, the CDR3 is TGTGCCACCAGCAGCCCCCGGACTAGCGATAACCAAGAGACCCAGTACTTC. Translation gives CATSSPRTSDNQETQYF. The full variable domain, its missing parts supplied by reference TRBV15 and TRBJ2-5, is DAMVIQNPRYQVTQFGKPVTLSCSQTLNHNVMYWYQQKSSQAPKLLFHYYDKDFNNEADTPDNFQSRRPNTSFCFLDIRSPGLGDTAMYLCATSSPRTSDNQETQYFGPGTRLLVL.

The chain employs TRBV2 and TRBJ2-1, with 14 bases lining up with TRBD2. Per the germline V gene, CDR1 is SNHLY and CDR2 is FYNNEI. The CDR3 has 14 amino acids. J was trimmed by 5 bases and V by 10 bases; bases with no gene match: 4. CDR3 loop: CATLTSGRDNEQFF. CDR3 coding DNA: TGTGCCACCTTGACTAGCGGGAGGGACAATGAGCAGTTCTTC.

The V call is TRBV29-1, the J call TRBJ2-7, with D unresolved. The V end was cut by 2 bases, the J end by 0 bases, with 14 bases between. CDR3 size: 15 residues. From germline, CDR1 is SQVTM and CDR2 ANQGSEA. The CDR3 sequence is CSVELGQSSSYEQYF. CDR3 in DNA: TGCAGCGTTGAATTAGGCCAGTCCAGCTCCTACGAGCAGTACTTC.

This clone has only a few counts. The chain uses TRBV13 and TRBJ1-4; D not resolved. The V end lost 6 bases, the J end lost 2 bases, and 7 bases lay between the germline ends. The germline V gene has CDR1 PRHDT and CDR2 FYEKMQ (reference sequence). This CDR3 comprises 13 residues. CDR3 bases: TGTGCCAGCAGACGAGGCACTAATGAAAAACTGTTTTTT. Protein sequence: CASRRGTNEKLFF.